This T cell receptor (beta chain) stems from a study of identical twins. The CDR3 is 14 amino acids. This clonotype appeared a few times. Its antigen is unidentified. TCRdb ran MiXCR on the 5' RACE reads and lists one entry per CDR3 protein. The table lists approximately 690,000 distinct CDR3 sequences, around 6.1% of them singletons, with roughly 1.6% in the top ten. General study points: Twins showed weaker excess sharing in their beta out-of-frame sequences. Models predicted too little out-of-frame TCR alpha sharing in monozygotic twins.

The V and J genes are TRBV21-1 and TRBJ2-1; the table's D call TRBD2 went unverified against the DNA. TRBV21-1 is an annotated pseudogene. This receptor was obtained from a young man in good health. Material: naive T cells sorted from blood. CDR3 amino acids: CASSSGLLRNEQFF. Here the CDR3 DNA reads TGTGCCAGCAGCAGCGGACTCCTGCGGAATGAGCAGTTCTTC.